The 8 T cell receptor beta chains listed next were all sequenced from one sample in a study of blood T cell repertoires in COVID-19. Clones were read by immunoSEQ multiplex PCR, and TCRdb kept only the in-frame ones, dropping some. Of 270,000 or so clones in the sample, roughly 89% are singletons; the top ten hold around 3%. The sequencing sample was made of peripheral blood. These receptors came from a woman in her twenties or thirties with active or convalescent COVID-19.

This chain links TRBV6-5 with TRBJ1-6, with TRBD1 matching over 7 bases. CDR1 and CDR2 from the germline V gene are MNHEY and SVGAGI. V shed 2 bases and J 9 bases; nucleotides not matched to a gene: 7. CDR3 length equals 15 residues. This chain's CDR3 is CASSYRQGGGSPLHF. The CDR3 DNA follows: TGTGCCAGCAGTTACCGACAGGGAGGTGGTTCACCCCTCCACTTT.

The gene calls are TRBV19 and TRBJ1-2; tentative D call: TRBD1 (6 bases). The germline V gene has CDR1 LNHDA and CDR2 SQIVND (reference sequence). CDR3 length: 13 amino acids. V was pared by 5 bases and J by 8 bases, with 15 bases between. The CDR3 DNA reads TGTGCCAGTAGTCCGTACAGGGTCCTGGGCTACACCTTC. Translated: CASSPYRVLGYTF.

This clone occurred a few times. The CDR3 spells CAWSARQVNYGYTF. In DNA, the CDR3 is TGTGCCTGGAGTGCAAGACAGGTTAACTATGGCTACACCTTC. The chain recombines TRBV30 with TRBJ1-2, with a tentative D call TRBD1 (6 bases). The V end lost 1 base, the J end lost 1 base, and 10 bases lay between the germline ends. CDR1 is GTSNPN and CDR2 is SVGIG in the germline V gene (reference sequence). This CDR3 has 14 amino acids.

The genes are TRBV5-1 and TRBJ1-4; TRBD1 matches 9 bases. V was clipped by 5 bases and J by 8 bases; unmatched bases: 7. The CDR3 spans 14 residues. CDR1 SGHRS and CDR2 YFSETQ come from the germline V gene. The DNA for the CDR3 is TGCGCCAGCAGGGGGAGGGACAGGGACGAAAAACTGTTTTTT. It yields the protein CASRGRDRDEKLFF.

J is TRBJ2-7 and V is TRBV4-1; 10 nucleotides agree with TRBD2. Germline V lookup: CDR1 MGHRA, CDR2 YSYEKL. This CDR3 contains 18 residues. Trimming took 0 bases from V and 2 from J; bases not matched to a gene: 10. The CDR3 loop reads CASSQDWASGGSAYEQYF. CDR3 bases: TGCGCCAGCAGCCAAGATTGGGCTAGCGGGGGCTCAGCCTACGAGCAGTACTTC.

The CDR3 loop reads CASSLSSGYNEQFF. DNA for the CDR3: TGTGCCAGCAGCTTGTCTAGCGGGTACAATGAGCAGTTCTTC. The rearrangement uses TRBV5-5 and TRBJ2-1, with 8 nucleotides matching TRBD2. The germline gives CDR1 SGHKS, CDR2 YYEKEE (reference sequence). The CDR3 covers 14 residues. V gave up 1 base and J gave up 4 bases; unmatched junction bases: 1.

The chain employs TRBV5-1 and TRBJ2-1, with D possibly TRBD2 on 6 matching bases. From germline, CDR1 is SGHRS and CDR2 YFSETQ. V lost 10 bases and J 10 bases, leaving 24 bases between the germline ends. The CDR3 runs to 14 residues. The DNA for the CDR3 is TGCGCCGCCAAGCCCGGGACGGGCGCGGGGGAGCAGTTCTTC. It yields the protein CAAKPGTGAGEQFF. The full variable domain, rest sourced from reference TRBV5-1 and TRBJ2-1, is KAGVTQTPRYLIKTRGQQVTLSCSPISGHRSVSWYQQTPGQGLQFLFEYFSETQRNKGNFPGRFSGRQFSNSRSEMNVSTLELGDSALYLCAAKPGTGAGEQFFGPGTRLTVL.

The chain combines TRBV6-5 with TRBJ2-2; TRBD1 aligns across 9 bases. The junction had 5 bases not matched to a gene; V was cut back by 7 bases and J by 2 bases. Germline V gives CDR1 MNHEY, CDR2 SVGAGI. This CDR3 has 15 residues. Here the CDR3 DNA reads TGTGCCAGCACCCTGGACAGGGGCAACACCGGGGAGCTGTTTTTT. It codes for CASTLDRGNTGELFF.